This TCR beta chain appears in the sequencing data of a study of pediatric ulcerative colitis. The study's findings and limits: Repertoires came from total lymphocyte DNA, so rare subsets like regulatory T cells may be missed.

About this clone: Its antigen is unknown.

Controls: normal colonoscopy findings, no IBD within the following year. TCRdb's copy holds only in-frame clones and misses some; the assay was immunoSEQ multiplex PCR. This sample has 55,000 to 70,000 clones, with over 80% found just once. The CDR3 runs 12 residues. Germline assignment: CDR1 MNHNS and CDR2 SASEGT. Trimming cost V 7 bases and J 2 bases, with 8 bases left between them. The specimen sequenced was blood. This sequence was found in a boy aged 5-17 years who was a control in a study of pediatric ulcerative colitis. The rearrangement uses TRBV6-1 and TRBJ1-1, with D hard to call. CDR3 nucleotides: TGTGCCAGCAAGGGCGTCAACACTGAAGCTTTCTTT. This translates into CASKGVNTEAFF.